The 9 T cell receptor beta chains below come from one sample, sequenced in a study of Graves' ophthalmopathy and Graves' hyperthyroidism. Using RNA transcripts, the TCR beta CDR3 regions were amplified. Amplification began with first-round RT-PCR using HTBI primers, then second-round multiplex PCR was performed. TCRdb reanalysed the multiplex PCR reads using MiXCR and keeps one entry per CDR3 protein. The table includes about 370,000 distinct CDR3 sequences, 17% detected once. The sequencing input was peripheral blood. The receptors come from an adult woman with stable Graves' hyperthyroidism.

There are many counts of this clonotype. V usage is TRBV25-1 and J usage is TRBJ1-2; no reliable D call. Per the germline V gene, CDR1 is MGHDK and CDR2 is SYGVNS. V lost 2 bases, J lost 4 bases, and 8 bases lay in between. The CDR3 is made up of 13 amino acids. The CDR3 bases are TGTGCCAGCAGTGAAGGGAGGGCCTATGGCTACACCTTC. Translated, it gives CASSEGRAYGYTF.

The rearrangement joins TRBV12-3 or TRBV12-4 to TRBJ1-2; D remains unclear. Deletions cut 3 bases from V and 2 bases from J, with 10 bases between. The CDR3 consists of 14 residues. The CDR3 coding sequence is TGTGCCAGCAGTTTTAACAGCCGAAACTATGGCTACACCTTC. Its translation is CASSFNSRNYGYTF.

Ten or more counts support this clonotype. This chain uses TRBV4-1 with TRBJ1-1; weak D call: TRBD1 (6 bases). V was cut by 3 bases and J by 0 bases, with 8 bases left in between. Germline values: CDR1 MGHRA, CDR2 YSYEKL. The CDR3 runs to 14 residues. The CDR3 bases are TGCGCCAGCAGCCACCAGGGGATGAACACTGAAGCTTTCTTT. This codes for CASSHQGMNTEAFF.

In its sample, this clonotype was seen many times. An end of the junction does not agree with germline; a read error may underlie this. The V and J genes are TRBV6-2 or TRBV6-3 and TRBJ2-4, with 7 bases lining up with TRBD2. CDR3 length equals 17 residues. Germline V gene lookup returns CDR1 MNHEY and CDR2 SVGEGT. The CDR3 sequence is CASSYSNLGRAKNIKYF. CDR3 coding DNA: TGTGCCAGCAGTTACTCGAATCTGGGGAGGGCCAAAAACATTAAGTACTTC.

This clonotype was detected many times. This CDR3 is CASSHRQGRSGNTIYF. DNA for the CDR3: TGTGCCAGCAGCCACCGACAGGGCCGCTCTGGAAACACCATATATTTT. The chain couples TRBV3-1 to TRBJ1-3; 7 positions match TRBD1. V was clipped by 3 bases and J by 0 bases; unmatched bases: 5. This CDR3 is built from 16 residues. Germline-derived CDR1 and CDR2 are LGHDT and YNNKEL (reference sequence).

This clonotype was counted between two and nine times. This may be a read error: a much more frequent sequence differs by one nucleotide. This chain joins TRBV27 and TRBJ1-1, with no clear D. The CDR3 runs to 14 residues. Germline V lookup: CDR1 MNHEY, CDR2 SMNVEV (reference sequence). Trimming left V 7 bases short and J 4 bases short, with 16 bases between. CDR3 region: CASKLYSLITEAFF. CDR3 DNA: TGTGCCAGCAAATTATACAGCCTGATCACTGAAGCTTTCTTT.

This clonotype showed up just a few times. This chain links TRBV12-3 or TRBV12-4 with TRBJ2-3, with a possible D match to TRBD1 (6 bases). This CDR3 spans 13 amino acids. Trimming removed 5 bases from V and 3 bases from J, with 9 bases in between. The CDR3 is CASSRTGTDTQYF. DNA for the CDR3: TGTGCCAGCAGTAGAACAGGGACAGATACGCAGTATTTT.

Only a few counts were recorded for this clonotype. The CDR3 nucleotides are TGTGCCAGCAGCGCCGGACCGGCCTACGAGCAGTACTTC. It yields the protein CASSAGPAYEQYF. The chain uses TRBV7-3 and TRBJ2-7; no clear D gene. Germline loops: CDR1 SGHTA, CDR2 FQGTGA. Deletions cut 5 bases from V and 2 bases from J, with 10 bases between. The CDR3 is made up of 13 amino acids.

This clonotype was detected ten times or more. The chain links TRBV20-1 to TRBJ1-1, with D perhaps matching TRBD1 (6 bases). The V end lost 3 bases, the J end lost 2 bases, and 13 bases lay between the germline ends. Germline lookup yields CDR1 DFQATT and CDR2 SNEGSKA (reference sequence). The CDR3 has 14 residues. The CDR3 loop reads CSARAGATNTEAFF. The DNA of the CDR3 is TGCAGTGCTAGGGCAGGGGCTACCAACACTGAAGCTTTCTTT.